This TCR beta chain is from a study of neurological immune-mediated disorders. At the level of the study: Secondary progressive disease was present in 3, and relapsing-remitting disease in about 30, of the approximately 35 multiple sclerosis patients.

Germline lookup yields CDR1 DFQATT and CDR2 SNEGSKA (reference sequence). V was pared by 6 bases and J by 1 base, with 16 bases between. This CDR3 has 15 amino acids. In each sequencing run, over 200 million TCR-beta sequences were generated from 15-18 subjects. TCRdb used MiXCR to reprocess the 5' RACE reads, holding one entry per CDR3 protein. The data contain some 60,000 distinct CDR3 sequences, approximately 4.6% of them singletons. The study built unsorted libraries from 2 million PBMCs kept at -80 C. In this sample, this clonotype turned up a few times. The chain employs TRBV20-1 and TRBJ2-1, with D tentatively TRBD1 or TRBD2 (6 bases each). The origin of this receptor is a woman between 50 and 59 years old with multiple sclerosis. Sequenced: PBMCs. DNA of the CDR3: TGCAGTGCCTGCCTCCGGGGGCCATCCTACAATGAGCAGTTCTTC. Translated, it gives CSACLRGPSYNEQFF.